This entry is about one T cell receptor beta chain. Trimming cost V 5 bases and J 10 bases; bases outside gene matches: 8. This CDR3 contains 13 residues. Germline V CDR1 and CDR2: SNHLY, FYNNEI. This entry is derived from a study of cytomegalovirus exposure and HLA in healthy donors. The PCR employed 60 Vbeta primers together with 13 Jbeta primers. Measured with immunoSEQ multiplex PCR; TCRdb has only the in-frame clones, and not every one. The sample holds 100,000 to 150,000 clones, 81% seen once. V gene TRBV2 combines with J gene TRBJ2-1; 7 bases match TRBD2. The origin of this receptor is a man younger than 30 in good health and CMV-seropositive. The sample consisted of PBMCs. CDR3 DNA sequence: TGTGCCAGCAGTAAGCGCCTGGGGGGGGAGCAGTTCTTC. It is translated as CASSKRLGGEQFF. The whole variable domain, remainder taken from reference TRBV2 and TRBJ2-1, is EPEVTQTPSHQVTQMGQEVILRCVPISNHLYFYWYRQILGQKVEFLVSFYNNEISEKSEIFDDQFSVERPDGSNFTLKIRSTKLEDSAMYFCASSKRLGGEQFFGPGTRLTVL.